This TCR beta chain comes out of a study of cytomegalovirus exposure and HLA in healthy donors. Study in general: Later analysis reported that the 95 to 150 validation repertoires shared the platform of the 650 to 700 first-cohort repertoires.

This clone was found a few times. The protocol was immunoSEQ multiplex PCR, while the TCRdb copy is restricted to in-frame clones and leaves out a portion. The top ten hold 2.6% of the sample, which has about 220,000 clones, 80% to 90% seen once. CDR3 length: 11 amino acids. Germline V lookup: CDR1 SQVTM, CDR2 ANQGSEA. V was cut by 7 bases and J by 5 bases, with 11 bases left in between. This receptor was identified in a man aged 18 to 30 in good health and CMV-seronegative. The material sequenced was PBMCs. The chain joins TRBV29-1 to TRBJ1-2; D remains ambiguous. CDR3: CSGGSDYGYTF. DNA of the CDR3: TGCAGCGGCGGCTCCGATTATGGCTACACCTTC.